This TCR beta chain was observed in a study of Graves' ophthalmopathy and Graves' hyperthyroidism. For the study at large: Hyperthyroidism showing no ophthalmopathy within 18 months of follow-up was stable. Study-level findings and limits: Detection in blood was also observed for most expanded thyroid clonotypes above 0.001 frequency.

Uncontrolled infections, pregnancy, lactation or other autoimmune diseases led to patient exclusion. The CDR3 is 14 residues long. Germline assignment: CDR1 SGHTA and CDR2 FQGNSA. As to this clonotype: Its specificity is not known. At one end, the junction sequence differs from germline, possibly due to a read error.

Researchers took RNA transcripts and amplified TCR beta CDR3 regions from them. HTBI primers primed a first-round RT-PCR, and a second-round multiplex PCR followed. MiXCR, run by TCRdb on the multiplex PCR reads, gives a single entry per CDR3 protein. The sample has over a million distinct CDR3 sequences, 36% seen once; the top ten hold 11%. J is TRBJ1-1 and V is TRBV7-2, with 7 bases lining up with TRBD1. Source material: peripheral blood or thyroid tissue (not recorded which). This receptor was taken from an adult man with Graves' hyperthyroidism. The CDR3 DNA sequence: TGTGCCAGTAGCTCCCCTCCAGGGGGCACTGAAGCTTTCTTT. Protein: CASSSPPGGTEAFF.